Listed below are T cell receptor beta chains from one sample, sequenced in a study of T cell responses to AZD1222 COVID-19 vaccine. Repertoires were generated with immunoSEQ multiplex PCR, while TCRdb's copy carries only in-frame clones and drops some. The data hold 100,000 to 120,000 clones, with about 95% observed a single time. The sequencing here drew on peripheral blood, taken 28 days after the second AZD1222 dose. All receptors come from an adult who received the AZD1222 COVID-19 vaccine. CDR3s include the opening cysteine and the closing phenylalanine or tryptophan. D genes are given only for firm matches. A row's size may be missing; if present it is once, few, many or a size class.

CDR3: CASSPPQGTDTEAFF; DNA: TGTGCCAGCAGCCCACCACAGGGGACGGACACTGAAGCTTTCTTT; J: TRBJ1-1; size: NA; V: TRBV5-4; D: TRBD1
CDR3: CASSSTSPGTGAHNQPQHF; DNA: TGTGCCAGTAGTTCTACTTCACCCGGGACAGGGGCCCACAATCAGCCCCAGCATTTT; J: TRBJ1-5; size: NA; V: TRBV19; D: TRBD1
CDR3: CASSLVIYEQYF; DNA: TGTGCCAGCAGCTTAGTGATCTACGAGCAGTACTTC; J: TRBJ2-7; size: NA; V: TRBV7-9; D: NA
CDR3: CASSPQGISGNTIYF; DNA: TGTGCCAGCTCACCCCAGGGGATCTCTGGAAACACCATATATTTT; J: TRBJ1-3; size: NA; V: TRBV18; D: NA
CDR3: CASSWLRAEAFF; DNA: TGTGCCAGCAGCTGGCTTCGGGCTGAAGCTTTCTTT; J: TRBJ1-1; size: NA; V: TRBV11-2; D: NA
CDR3: CASSERWKNTEAFF; DNA: TGTGCCAGCAGTGAAAGGTGGAAGAACACTGAAGCTTTCTTT; J: TRBJ1-1; size: NA; V: TRBV2; D: NA
CDR3: CASSHGQGDGYTF; DNA: TGTGCCAGCAGCCATGGGCAGGGGGATGGCTACACCTTC; J: TRBJ1-2; size: NA; V: TRBV3-1/TRBV3-2; D: TRBD1
CDR3: CASSLRFPSPLHF; DNA: TGTGCCAGCAGCTTGAGATTCCCATCACCCCTCCACTTT; J: TRBJ1-6; size: NA; V: TRBV5-6; D: NA
CDR3: CASSDRNEQFF; DNA: TGCGCCAGCAGTGATCGGAATGAGCAGTTCTTC; J: TRBJ2-1; size: NA; V: TRBV10-1; D: NA
CDR3: CSVEVGGTGTEAFF; DNA: TGCAGCGTTGAAGTCGGGGGAACAGGCACTGAAGCTTTCTTT; J: TRBJ1-1; size: NA; V: TRBV29-1; D: NA
CDR3: CAWSTGLAITDTQYF; DNA: TGTGCCTGGAGTACGGGACTAGCGATCACAGATACGCAGTATTTT; J: TRBJ2-3; size: once; V: TRBV30; D: TRBD2
CDR3: CASRKGGADGYTF; DNA: TGTGCCAGCAGAAAGGGGGGGGCAGATGGCTACACCTTC; J: TRBJ1-2; size: NA; V: TRBV5-4; D: NA
CDR3: CASSSDYNKNIQYF; DNA: TGCGCCAGCAGCTCTGACTACAACAAAAACATTCAGTACTTC; J: TRBJ2-4; size: once; V: TRBV5-1; D: NA
CDR3: CASSYSVFGELFF; DNA: TGTGCCAGCAGTTATTCGGTTTTTGGGGAGCTGTTTTTT; J: TRBJ2-2; size: NA; V: TRBV6-2/TRBV6-3; D: NA
CDR3: CASMIQRDTEAFF; DNA: TGTGCCAGCATGATTCAGAGGGACACTGAAGCTTTCTTT; J: TRBJ1-1; size: NA; V: TRBV11-1; D: NA
CDR3: CASSPRAGARGGELFF; DNA: TGCGCCAGCAGCCCCCGCGCCGGGGCCCGGGGAGGGGAGCTGTTTTTT; J: TRBJ2-2; size: NA; V: TRBV4-1; D: NA
CDR3: CASSLSWTGELFF; DNA: TGTGCCAGCAGCCTGAGCTGGACCGGGGAGCTGTTTTTT; J: TRBJ2-2; size: NA; V: TRBV7-8; D: NA
CDR3: CASSHGQAGSPLHF; DNA: TGTGCCAGCAGCCATGGACAGGCCGGTTCACCCCTCCACTTT; J: TRBJ1-6; size: NA; V: TRBV14; D: TRBD1
CDR3: CASSRVLNYGYTF; DNA: TGTGCCAGCAGCCGGGTCCTTAACTATGGCTACACCTTC; J: TRBJ1-2; size: NA; V: TRBV14; D: NA
CDR3: CAWMGDMNTEAFF; DNA: TGTGCCTGGATGGGGGACATGAACACTGAAGCTTTCTTT; J: TRBJ1-1; size: NA; V: TRBV30; D: NA
CDR3: CASSLVMETQYF; DNA: TGCGCCAGCAGCTTGGTAATGGAGACCCAGTACTTC; J: TRBJ2-5; size: once; V: TRBV5-1; D: NA
CDR3: CASSLWAGGRLYEQYF; DNA: TGTGCCAGCAGCCTCTGGGCAGGGGGGCGTTTGTACGAGCAGTACTTC; J: TRBJ2-7; size: NA; V: TRBV3-1/TRBV3-2; D: NA
CDR3: CASSQMGLGDGETQYF; DNA: TGTGCCAGCAGCCAAATGGGACTAGGTGACGGGGAGACCCAGTACTTC; J: TRBJ2-5; size: NA; V: TRBV3-1/TRBV3-2; D: TRBD2
CDR3: CASSLEVAKRDNEQFF; DNA: TGCGCCAGCAGCTTGGAGGTGGCTAAGAGGGACAATGAGCAGTTCTTC; J: TRBJ2-1; size: NA; V: TRBV5-1; D: NA
CDR3: CASSSVGGSTGELFF; DNA: TGCGCCAGCAGCTCGGTGGGGGGATCCACCGGGGAGCTGTTTTTT; J: TRBJ2-2; size: NA; V: TRBV5-1; D: NA
CDR3: CASSLVAGVEQYF; DNA: TGTGCCAGCAGCTTAGTAGCAGGGGTTGAGCAGTACTTC; J: TRBJ2-7; size: NA; V: TRBV7-9; D: NA
CDR3: CASGRLASSYNEQFF; DNA: TGTGCCAGCGGGCGGCTAGCGTCGTCCTACAATGAGCAGTTCTTC; J: TRBJ2-1; size: many; V: TRBV3-1/TRBV3-2; D: NA
CDR3: CASSLTDTQYF; DNA: TGCGCCAGCAGCCTCACAGATACGCAGTATTTT; J: TRBJ2-3; size: NA; V: TRBV5-1; D: NA
CDR3: CASSFPLTGISKSYNEQFF; DNA: TGTGCCAGCAGTTTTCCCCTGACAGGGATAAGCAAATCCTACAATGAGCAGTTCTTC; J: TRBJ2-1; size: NA; V: TRBV2; D: TRBD1
CDR3: CASSPDGPNTEAFF; DNA: TGTGCCAGCTCACCGGACGGACCGAACACTGAAGCTTTCTTT; J: TRBJ1-1; size: NA; V: TRBV18; D: NA
CDR3: CAISLNPGQGTEVYGYTF; DNA: TGTGCCATCAGTCTAAACCCGGGACAGGGCACAGAAGTTTATGGCTACACCTTC; J: TRBJ1-2; size: NA; V: TRBV10-3; D: TRBD1
CDR3: CASSLRGYGYTF; DNA: TGCGCCAGCAGCCTGAGGGGATATGGCTACACCTTC; J: TRBJ1-2; size: NA; V: TRBV5-1; D: NA
CDR3: CASSSEGVGEQYF; DNA: TGTGCCAGCAGCTCGGAGGGGGTCGGCGAGCAGTACTTC; J: TRBJ2-7; size: NA; V: TRBV11-2; D: NA
CDR3: CASSYDSWTDNYGYTF; DNA: TGTGCCAGCAGTTACGATTCTTGGACAGACAACTATGGCTACACCTTC; J: TRBJ1-2; size: NA; V: TRBV6-6; D: NA
CDR3: CASSPLGLREPQHF; DNA: TGTGCCAGCAGTCCCCTTGGGTTAAGGGAGCCCCAGCATTTT; J: TRBJ1-5; size: few; V: TRBV27; D: NA
CDR3: CASSSQGAGGSEKLFF; DNA: TGTGCCAGCAGTTCCCAGGGGGCAGGGGGAAGTGAAAAACTGTTTTTT; J: TRBJ1-4; size: NA; V: TRBV4-2; D: TRBD1
CDR3: CASSQDGGTYEQYF; DNA: TGTGCCAGCAGCCAGGACGGAGGTACCTACGAGCAGTACTTC; J: TRBJ2-7; size: NA; V: TRBV3-1/TRBV3-2; D: NA
CDR3: CASSFFGTGEVNGYTF; DNA: TGTGCCAGCAGCTTTTTTGGGACAGGGGAGGTGAATGGCTACACCTTC; J: TRBJ1-2; size: NA; V: TRBV7-9; D: TRBD1